This is a list of T cell receptor beta chains from one sample in a study of CD8+CD57+ T cells in acquired aplastic anemia. TCRdb re-called the reads with MiXCR, one entry per CDR3 protein. The sample has about 180,000 distinct CDR3 sequences, roughly 48% seen once; the top ten hold roughly 1.1%. Sequencing used sorted CD4+, CD8+, or CD8+CD57+ T cells (not recorded which) from PBMCs. The receptor set was obtained from a human donor with aplastic anemia. Each CDR3 is given with its conserved first and last residue. D genes are given only for firm matches. A row's size may be missing; if present it is once, few, many or a size class.

D	V	J	size	CDR3	DNA
TRBD1	TRBV6-5	TRBJ2-1	many	CASSSPRGLGNEQFF	TGTGCCAGCAGTTCCCCCAGGGGGCTGGGTAATGAGCAGTTCTTC
NA	TRBV29-1	TRBJ2-7	NA	CSVVVGQPYEQYF	TGCAGCGTCGTTGTGGGGCAGCCCTACGAGCAGTACTTC
NA	TRBV24-1	TRBJ2-3	NA	CATSDGTSRGNF	TGTGCCACCAGTGATGGGACATCCCGGGGTAATTTT
NA	TRBV7-2	TRBJ2-5	NA	CASSYSSRQETQCF	TGTGCCAGCAGTTACTCTAGCAGGCAAGAGACCCAGTGCTTC
NA	TRBV9	TRBJ1-1	few	CASSASKGTFLNTEAFF	TGTGCCAGCAGCGCGTCGAAGGGGACCTTTTTGAACACTGAAGCTTTCTTT
NA	TRBV7-9	TRBJ1-2	NA	CASSVRTVGNYGYTF	TGTGCCAGCAGCGTAAGGACAGTGGGTAACTATGGCTACACCTTC
NA	TRBV7-2	TRBJ1-2	few	CASSLTPVNYGYTF	TGTGCCAGCAGCTTAACCCCAGTGAACTATGGCTACACCTTC
NA	TRBV10-3	TRBJ1-1	few	CALGRDGGTEAFF	TGTGCCCTCGGACGTGACGGGGGCACTGAAGCTTTCTTT
TRBD1	TRBV20-1	TRBJ2-5	NA	CSAREWDRGLETQYF	TGCAGTGCTAGAGAATGGGACAGGGGGCTAGAGACCCAGTACTTC
NA	TRBV20-1	TRBJ2-4	many	CSANPTGQGIQYF	TGCAGTGCCAACCCCACAGGTCAAGGGATTCAGTACTTC
NA	TRBV2	TRBJ2-2	many	CASSGRANTGELFF	TGTGCCAGCAGTGGCAGAGCGAACACCGGGGAGCTGTTTTTT
NA	TRBV7-8	TRBJ1-2	NA	CASSRQANYGYTF	TGTGCCAGCAGCCGGCAGGCAAACTATGGCTACACCTTC
NA	TRBV3-1	TRBJ1-1	many	CASSQEGWVAFF	TGTGCCAGCAGCCAAGAAGGTTGGGTAGCTTTCTTT
NA	TRBV20-1	TRBJ1-6	many	CSAREVAGNSPLHF	TGCAGTGCTAGAGAAGTCGCAGGGAATTCACCCCTCCACTTT
TRBD1	TRBV7-3	TRBJ2-1	many	CASSEQGASYNEQFF	TGTGCCAGCAGCGAACAGGGGGCCTCCTACAATGAGCAGTTCTTC
NA	TRBV11-2	TRBJ1-2	NA	CASSSTGLGFNGYTF	TGTGCCAGCAGCTCCACAGGGTTGGGTTTTAATGGCTACACCTTC
NA	TRBV12-3/TRBV12-4	TRBJ1-5	many	CASSLRAQYDQPQHF	TGTGCCAGCAGTTTAAGAGCCCAATACGATCAGCCCCAGCATTTT
NA	TRBV9	TRBJ2-7	many	CASSVGPPHEQYF	TGTGCCAGCAGCGTAGGTCCCCCCCACGAGCAGTACTTC
TRBD1	TRBV5-1	TRBJ2-3	many	CASSSGGPTDTQYF	TGCGCCAGCAGCTCAGGGGGACCCACAGATACGCAGTATTTT
TRBD2	TRBV24-1	TRBJ2-1	medium-sized	CATSDPSGGHNEQFF	TGTGCCACCAGTGATCCCAGCGGGGGGCACAATGAGCAGTTCTTC
NA	TRBV12-3/TRBV12-4	TRBJ1-5	NA	CASSLVAGLYSNQPQHF	TGTGCCAGCAGTTTAGTGGCCGGGCTCTATAGCAATCAGCCCCAGCATTTT
TRBD1	TRBV18	TRBJ1-5	NA	CASSPGTANQPQHF	TGTGCCAGCTCACCCGGGACAGCGAATCAGCCCCAGCATTTT
TRBD2	TRBV5-1	TRBJ2-3	once	CASSASGGAGTSTQYF	TGCGCCAGCAGCGCTAGCGGGGGGGCCGGTACCAGTACGCAGTATTTT
NA	TRBV6-5	TRBJ1-1	many	CASSYSGTRGEAFF	TGTGCCAGCAGTTACTCCGGGACACGGGGTGAAGCTTTCTTT
NA	TRBV19	TRBJ1-6	NA	CASSGGQLGGSPLHF	TGTGCCAGTAGTGGGGGACAACTTGGGGGTTCACCCCTCCACTTT
TRBD2	TRBV11-1	TRBJ2-3	once	CASSAPLAGGPDTQYF	TGTGCCAGCAGCGCTCCACTAGCGGGAGGCCCAGATACGCAGTATTTT
TRBD1	TRBV5-4	TRBJ1-2	NA	CASSSGPGQGIYGYTF	TGTGCCAGCAGCTCCGGTCCTGGACAGGGGATCTATGGCTACACCTTC
TRBD2	TRBV6-2/TRBV6-3	TRBJ2-1	NA	CTSSYGLAGGFDEQFF	TGTACCAGCAGTTACGGACTAGCGGGGGGCTTTGATGAGCAGTTCTTC
NA	TRBV10-3	TRBJ2-1	many	CAISDRRGPDYNEQFF	TGTGCCATCAGTGATAGGCGGGGCCCCGACTACAATGAGCAGTTCTTC